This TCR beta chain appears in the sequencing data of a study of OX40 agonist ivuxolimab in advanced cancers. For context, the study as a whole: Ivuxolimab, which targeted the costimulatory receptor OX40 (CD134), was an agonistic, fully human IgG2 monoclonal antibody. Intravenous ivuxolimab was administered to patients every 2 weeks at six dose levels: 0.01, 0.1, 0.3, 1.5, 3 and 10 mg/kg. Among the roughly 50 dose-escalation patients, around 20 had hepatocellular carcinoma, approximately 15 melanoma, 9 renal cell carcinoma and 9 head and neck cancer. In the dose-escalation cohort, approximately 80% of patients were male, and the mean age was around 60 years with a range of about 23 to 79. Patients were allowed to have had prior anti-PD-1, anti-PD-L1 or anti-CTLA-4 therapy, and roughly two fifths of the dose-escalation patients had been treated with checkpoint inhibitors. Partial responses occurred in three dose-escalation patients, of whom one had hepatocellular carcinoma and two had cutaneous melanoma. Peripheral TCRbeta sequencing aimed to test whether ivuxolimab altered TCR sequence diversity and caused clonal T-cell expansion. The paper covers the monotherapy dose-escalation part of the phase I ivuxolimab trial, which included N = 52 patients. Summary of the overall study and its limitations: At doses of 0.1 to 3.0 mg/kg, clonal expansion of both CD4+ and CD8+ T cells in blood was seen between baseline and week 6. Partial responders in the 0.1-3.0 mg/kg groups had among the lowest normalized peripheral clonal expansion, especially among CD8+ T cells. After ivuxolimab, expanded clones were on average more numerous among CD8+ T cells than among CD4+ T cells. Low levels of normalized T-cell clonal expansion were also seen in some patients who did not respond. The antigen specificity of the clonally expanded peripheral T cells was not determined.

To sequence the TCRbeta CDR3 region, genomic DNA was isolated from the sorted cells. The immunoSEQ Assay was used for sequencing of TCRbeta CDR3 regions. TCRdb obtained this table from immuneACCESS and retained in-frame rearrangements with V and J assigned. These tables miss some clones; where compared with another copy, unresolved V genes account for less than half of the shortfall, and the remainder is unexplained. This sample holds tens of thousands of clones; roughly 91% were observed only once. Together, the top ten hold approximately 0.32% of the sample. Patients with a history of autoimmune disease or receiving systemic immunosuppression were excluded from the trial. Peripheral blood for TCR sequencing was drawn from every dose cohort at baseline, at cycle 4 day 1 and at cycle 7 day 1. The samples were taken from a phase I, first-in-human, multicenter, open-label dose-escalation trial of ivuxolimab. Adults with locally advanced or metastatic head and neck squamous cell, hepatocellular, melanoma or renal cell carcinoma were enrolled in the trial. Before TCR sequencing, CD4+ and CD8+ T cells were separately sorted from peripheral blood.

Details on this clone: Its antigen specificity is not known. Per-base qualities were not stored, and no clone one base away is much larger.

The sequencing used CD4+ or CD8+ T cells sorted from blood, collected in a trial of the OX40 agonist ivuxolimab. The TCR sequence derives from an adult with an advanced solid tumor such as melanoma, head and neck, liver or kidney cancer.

In nucleotides, the sequence is TGTGCCACCCACAGGGGGAGTCCAACTAATGAAAAACTGTTTTTT. Its amino acids are CATHRGSPTNEKLFF. This receptor chain uses TRBV28 and TRBJ1-4, and 8 bases in between align with TRBD1. The germline V and J ends show losses of 10 bases and 0 bases respectively, and no gene match explains 7 bases of the junction. The CDR3 goes from the cysteine to the phenylalanine over 15 residues. The retained sequence is limited to the CDR3, 45 bases, with the frame set at the first base. In the germline V gene, CDR1 corresponds to MDHEN and CDR2 to SYDVKM.